Shown below are 14 T cell receptor beta chains from a single sample sequenced in a study of T cell responses to AZD1222 COVID-19 vaccine. Repertoires were generated with immunoSEQ multiplex PCR, while TCRdb's copy carries only in-frame clones and drops some. The sample gives around 160,000 clones, under 95% of which show up once; approximately 3% is in the top ten. The input for sequencing was peripheral blood, taken on day 0 of MenACWY control vaccination. The receptor set was obtained from an adult in good health.

The chain recombines TRBV5-3 with TRBJ2-7; the D call may be TRBD1 or TRBD2 (6 bases each). TRBV5-3 is an ORF; its function is uncertain. Trimming cost V 4 bases and J 3 bases, with 20 bases left between them. The CDR3 sequence is 16 residues long. Here the CDR3 DNA reads TGTGCCAGAAGCGTGGCCGCGGGACACCGGAGCTACGAGCAGTACTTC. Protein product: CARSVAAGHRSYEQYF.

The gene calls are TRBV6-1 and TRBJ1-4; 9 bases map to TRBD1. Germline trimming cut 5 bases from V and 14 bases from J; bases unmatched to any gene: 3. The CDR3 runs 11 residues. From germline, CDR1 is MNHNS and CDR2 SASEGT. CDR3 in amino acids: CASSWDRALFF. CDR3 coding DNA: TGTGCCAGCAGTTGGGACAGGGCCCTGTTTTTT.

This chain uses TRBV12-5 with TRBJ1-1, with a tentative D call TRBD1 (5 bases). The CDR3 is 13 amino acids. The germline V gene encodes CDR1 LGHNT and CDR2 FRNRAP. V was pared by 0 bases and J by 9 bases, with 11 bases between. The chain's CDR3 is CASGLVGGGKAFF. Written as DNA, the CDR3 is TGTGCTAGTGGTTTGGTAGGTGGGGGTAAAGCTTTCTTT.

The V gene is TRBV18, the J gene TRBJ1-4; 9 bases fit TRBD1. Looked up from germline, CDR1 is KGHSH and CDR2 is LQKENI. V lost 5 bases, J lost 2 bases, and 6 bases stayed unmatched. The CDR3 has 16 residues. CDR3 bases: TGTGCCAGCTCAACCGGGACAGGGTCCACTAATGAAAAACTGTTTTTT. This translates into CASSTGTGSTNEKLFF.

V and J are TRBV3-1 (or the pseudogene TRBV3-2) and TRBJ1-1; TRBD1 might be the D (6 bases). Between the trimmed V and J ends, which lost 2 bases and 1 base, there was a span of 11 bases. The CDR3 has 15 amino acids. In germline, CDR1 is LGHDT, CDR2 YNNKEL (reference sequence). The CDR3: CASSQMRQANTEAFF. Written as DNA, the CDR3 is TGTGCCAGCAGCCAAATGAGACAGGCGAACACTGAAGCTTTCTTT.

This clone was observed once. The V gene is TRBV5-3, the J gene TRBJ1-1, with a weak D call TRBD1 (5 bases). TRBV5-3 is identified as an open reading frame with a role that is uncertain. V lost 1 base to trimming and J lost 1 base, with 17 bases between them. This CDR3 spans 17 amino acids. The chain's CDR3 is CARSLMGPQPRNTEAFF. The CDR3 DNA sequence: TGTGCCAGAAGCTTGATGGGGCCGCAGCCCCGGAACACTGAAGCTTTCTTT.

The rearrangement uses TRBV19 and TRBJ1-5; 12 nucleotides match TRBD1. The CDR3 is made up of 16 amino acids. The V segment lost 6 bases and the J segment 6 bases; nucleotides outside the gene matches: 9. CDR1 is LNHDA and CDR2 is SQIVND in the germline V gene (reference sequence). This CDR3 is CASSKMGDRGLQPQHF. The CDR3 nucleotides read TGTGCCAGTAGCAAAATGGGGGACAGGGGGCTTCAGCCCCAGCATTTT.

CDR3 DNA sequence: TGCGCCAGCAGTGAGATTCGCGGGAGGCGCGAGCAGTTCTTC. This gives the protein CASSEIRGRREQFF. The chain uses TRBV10-1 and TRBJ2-1; 8 nucleotides agree with TRBD2. The CDR3 runs to 14 residues. CDR1 is WNHNN and CDR2 is SYGVQD in the germline V gene (reference sequence). V lost 2 bases, J lost 10 bases, and 7 bases stayed unmatched.

V is TRBV6-5 and J is TRBJ2-2; D is perhaps TRBD1 (6 bases). CDR3 length: 15 residues. CDR1 MNHEY and CDR2 SVGAGI come from the germline V gene. V shed 6 bases and J shed 8 bases, with 19 bases lying between them. This CDR3 reads CASRWMTGEEGELFF. The DNA of the CDR3 is TGTGCCAGCAGGTGGATGACAGGCGAAGAGGGGGAGCTGTTTTTT.

V gene TRBV14 combines with J gene TRBJ2-5; TRBD1 matches 9 bases. With 5 bases clipped from V and 4 bases from J, the junction kept 8 bases outside the gene matches. Germline V lookup: CDR1 SGHDN, CDR2 FVKESK. The CDR3 is 15 residues long. The CDR3 nucleotides are TGTGCCAGCAGCGCCGGGACAGGGTTGGGAGAGACCCAGTACTTC. This sequence encodes CASSAGTGLGETQYF.

The rearrangement links TRBV4-1 to TRBJ1-4; D ambiguous. The germline CDR1 and CDR2 sequences are MGHRA and YSYEKL. Trimming removed 1 base at V and 2 bases at J, with 5 bases between. CDR3 length: 14 amino acids. CDR3 protein: CASSQGGTNEKLFF. CDR3 DNA sequence: TGCGCCAGCAGCCAAGGTGGGACTAATGAAAAACTGTTTTTT.

The chain is built from TRBV5-5 and TRBJ2-3; D is possibly TRBD1 (6 bases). The V end lost 1 base, the J end lost 1 base, and 10 bases lay between the germline ends. The CDR3 has 15 amino acids. The germline V gene has CDR1 SGHKS and CDR2 YYEKEE (reference sequence). The CDR3 DNA reads as TGTGCCAGCAGCTTGTCACCAGGGGGCACAGATACGCAGTATTTT. This translates into CASSLSPGGTDTQYF.

The V and J genes are TRBV4-1 and TRBJ1-1; D may be TRBD1 (6 bases). Germline CDR1 MGHRA, CDR2 YSYEKL. The CDR3 spans 16 residues. Between the trimmed V and J ends, which lost 1 base and 4 bases, there was a span of 16 bases. CDR3 residues: CASSQGGAGYGTEAFF. CDR3 in DNA: TGCGCCAGCAGCCAAGGGGGGGCAGGGTACGGCACTGAAGCTTTCTTT.

V gene TRBV7-9 combines with J gene TRBJ1-4; D remains ambiguous. CDR1 and CDR2 from the germline V gene are SEHNR and FQNEAQ (reference sequence). V dropped 2 bases and J dropped 6 bases, with 7 bases sitting between them. The CDR3 length is 13 residues. As DNA, the CDR3 is TGTGCCAGCAGCTTAAAAGGGTATGAAAAACTGTTTTTT. Translated, it gives CASSLKGYEKLFF.